Following are 25 T cell receptor beta chains from one sample sequenced in a study of blood T cell repertoires in COVID-19. Assay used: immunoSEQ multiplex PCR; TCRdb lists only in-frame clones, some missing. The table lists roughly 330,000 clones, around nine tenths of them singletons, with 5% to 6% in the top ten. Material: PBMCs or T cells enriched from blood (not recorded which). The receptors come from a man aged 25 to 45 who had recovered from COVID-19.

The CDR3 bases are TGTGCCAGTAGTCTAGGACTACGGAACGGAGAGACCCAGTACTTC. This translates into CASSLGLRNGETQYF. The chain combines TRBV19 with TRBJ2-5; TRBD2 is a possible D gene (6 bases). Germline lookup yields CDR1 LNHDA and CDR2 SQIVND (reference sequence). CDR3 length: 15 amino acids. The germline V and J ends were trimmed by 5 bases and 4 bases, with 17 bases remaining between them.

This chain links TRBV5-1 with TRBJ2-4; 9 bases are shared with TRBD2. V dropped 4 bases and J dropped 1; count of bases not matched to a gene: 6. Per the germline V gene, CDR1 is SGHRS and CDR2 is YFSETQ. This CDR3 has 16 amino acids. The CDR3 DNA reads as TGCGCCAGCAGCCCCGGGACTAGCAGCGCCAAAAACATTCAGTACTTC. Its protein is CASSPGTSSAKNIQYF.

The rearrangement joins TRBV7-2 to TRBJ2-7, with TRBD1 matching 9 bases. The trim removed 3 bases at V and 3 bases at J, leaving 6 bases unmatched. The CDR3 is 15 amino acids. Germline V gives CDR1 SGHTA, CDR2 FQGNSA. The CDR3 coding sequence is TGTGCCAGCAGCTTTTATCAGGGACAGGGCTACGAGCAGTACTTC. This sequence encodes CASSFYQGQGYEQYF. Full variable domain (missing parts from reference TRBV7-2 and TRBJ2-7): GAGVSQSPSNKVTEKGKDVELRCDPISGHTALYWYRQSLGQGLEFLIYFQGNSAPDKSGLPSDRFSAERTGGSVSTLTIQRTQQEDSAVYLCASSFYQGQGYEQYFGPGTRLTVT.

The rearrangement joins TRBV5-1 to TRBJ2-6; 8 bases fit TRBD1. This CDR3 region has 18 residues. V was clipped by 0 bases and J by 0 bases; unmatched bases: 5. Germline CDR1 SGHRS, CDR2 YFSETQ. The CDR3 coding sequence is TGCGCCAGCAGCTTGGTGGGGACAGGAAGCTCTGGGGCCAACGTCCTGACTTTC. Translated, it gives CASSLVGTGSSGANVLTF.

This clone has a single count. The chain combines TRBV30 with TRBJ1-2; TRBD1 matches 7 bases. The CDR3 length is 14 residues. V was pared by 3 bases and J by 4 bases, with 8 bases of the junction left unmatched. Germline V gene data show CDR1 as GTSNPN and CDR2 as SVGIG (reference sequence). The CDR3: CAWRPKGAVYGYTF. The CDR3, as DNA: TGTGCCTGGAGGCCGAAGGGGGCTGTCTATGGCTACACCTTC.

As regards this clone: At one boundary the junction diverges from the germline segment, which might be a read error. The V call is TRBV7-9, the J call TRBJ2-4; tentative D call: TRBD2 (5 bases). The CDR3 has 12 amino acids. The V gene's germline CDR1 is SEHNR and CDR2 FQNEAQ (reference sequence). CDR3 residues: CASSFGEGQGNF. CDR3 sequence (DNA): TGTGCCAGCAGCTTCGGAGAGGGCCAAGGGAACTTC.

This chain joins TRBV7-2 and TRBJ2-2; TRBD2 matches 8 bases. The CDR3 totals 17 residues. J gave up 1 base and V 5 bases, and 9 bases lay outside the gene matches. Germline lookup yields CDR1 SGHTA and CDR2 FQGNSA. The CDR3: CASSAPTSGLNTGELFF. In nucleotides, the CDR3 is TGTGCCAGCAGCGCTCCTACTAGCGGACTGAACACCGGGGAGCTGTTTTTT.

V gene TRBV6-5 combines with J gene TRBJ1-6, with 9 bases that match TRBD1. This CDR3 spans 16 amino acids. Per germline, CDR1 MNHEY and CDR2 SVGAGI. The V gene end was trimmed by 2 bases and the J gene end by 11 bases; junction bases not matched to a gene: 10. The CDR3 DNA follows: TGTGCCAGCAGTTACACTCGGCCGGGACAGGGTCCACCCCTCCACTTT. It encodes CASSYTRPGQGPPLHF.

The chain joins TRBV6-5 to TRBJ1-6; 9 positions match TRBD1. CDR1 and CDR2 from the germline V gene are MNHEY and SVGAGI. Unmatched junction bases numbered 7, after V lost 6 bases and J lost 7 bases. The CDR3 consists of 15 residues. The CDR3 DNA is TGTGCCAGCAGCCGGACAGGGGAACAGAATTCACCCCTCCACTTT. Translated: CASSRTGEQNSPLHF.

As DNA, the CDR3 is TGTGCCAGCAGTGATTCATCCGGAGCACAGTTCTTC. This codes for CASSDSSGAQFF. This sequence joins TRBV2 and TRBJ2-1; no reliable D call. The CDR3 is made up of 12 amino acids. The germline V gene has CDR1 SNHLY and CDR2 FYNNEI. The V end lost 3 bases, the J end lost 13 bases, and 13 bases lay between the germline ends. The full variable domain, completed using reference TRBV2 and TRBJ2-1, is EPEVTQTPSHQVTQMGQEVILRCVPISNHLYFYWYRQILGQKVEFLVSFYNNEISEKSEIFDDQFSVERPDGSNFTLKIRSTKLEDSAMYFCASSDSSGAQFFGPGTRLTVL.

This chain uses TRBV10-2 with TRBJ1-2, with a weak D call TRBD1 (6 bases). Trimming took 8 bases from V and 2 from J, leaving 9 bases between them. Germline CDR1 reads WSHSY; CDR2 reads SAAADI. The CDR3 extends over 12 amino acids. CDR3 loop: CASSTGNYGYTF. The CDR3, as DNA: TGCGCCAGCTCGACAGGAAACTATGGCTACACCTTC.

This clone was observed a single time. This sequence joins TRBV4-2 and TRBJ2-5; 8 bases match TRBD2. J lost 7 bases, V lost 0 bases, and 13 bases had no gene match. This CDR3 contains 17 residues. Germline CDR1 reads LGHNA; CDR2 reads YNFKEQ. The CDR3 here is CASSQDRGGGLLGTQYF. The CDR3 nucleotides are TGTGCCAGCAGCCAAGATCGGGGGGGAGGGCTCCTGGGGACCCAGTACTTC.

The CDR3 DNA is TGTGCCAGCACCCCGCGGGACAGGGGCAATCAGCCCCAGCATTTT. It translates to CASTPRDRGNQPQHF. The rearrangement uses TRBV28 and TRBJ1-5; TRBD1 aligns across 9 bases. The CDR3 contains 15 residues. From germline, CDR1 is MDHEN and CDR2 SYDVKM. The junction had 6 bases not matched to a gene; V was cut back by 7 bases and J by 2 bases. The full variable domain, in which reference TRBV28 and TRBJ1-5 provide the parts outside the CDR3, is DVKVTQSSRYLVKRTGEKVFLECVQDMDHENMFWYRQDPGLGLRLIYFSYDVKMKEKGDIPEGYSVSREKKERFSLILESASTNQTSMYLCASTPRDRGNQPQHFGDGTRLSIL.

The V gene is TRBV24-1, the J gene TRBJ2-1; D is perhaps TRBD2 (7 bases). Germline V gene data show CDR1 as KGHDR and CDR2 as SFDVKD. Trimming cost V 1 base and J 5 bases, with 11 bases left between them. There are 15 residues in the CDR3. This CDR3 reads CATSDFEGGDNEQFF. The CDR3 nucleotides read TGTGCCACCAGTGATTTTGAGGGGGGGGACAATGAGCAGTTCTTC.

The V and J genes are TRBV6-6 and TRBJ2-2, with 13 bases matching TRBD2. J was trimmed by 5 bases and V by 5 bases; bases with no gene match: 8. Per the germline V gene, CDR1 is MNHNY and CDR2 is SVGAGI (reference sequence). There are 17 residues in the CDR3. Written as DNA, the CDR3 is TGTGCCAGCAGTCTTACCTGGACTAGCGGGGGAACCGGGGAGCTGTTTTTT. Amino acids: CASSLTWTSGGTGELFF.

This chain joins TRBV28 and TRBJ2-5; D gene ambiguous. Germline assignment: CDR1 MDHEN and CDR2 SYDVKM. The CDR3 contains 14 residues. Trimming took off 3 bases at V and 7 bases at J, with 15 bases between the two ends. The CDR3, as DNA: TGTGCCAGCAGTTTCGTGGCTTCGCTGGTGACCCAGTACTTC. This sequence encodes CASSFVASLVTQYF.

This rearrangement joins TRBV3-1 (or the pseudogene TRBV3-2) to TRBJ2-7; 10 bases are shared with TRBD1. The CDR3 length is 15 residues. The V and J ends lost 1 base and 2 bases, in that order; junction bases with no gene match: 2. The germline V gene has CDR1 LGHDT and CDR2 YNNKEL (reference sequence). CDR3 residues: CASSQGQGATYEQYF. In DNA form, the CDR3 reads TGTGCCAGCAGCCAAGGACAGGGGGCGACCTACGAGCAGTACTTC.

V usage is TRBV7-9 and J usage is TRBJ1-2; 7 bases agree with TRBD1. CDR1 is SEHNR, CDR2 FQNEAQ, per germline (reference sequence). V lost 3 bases and J lost 3; bases outside the gene matches: 4. This CDR3 has 14 amino acids. CDR3 coding DNA: TGTGCCAGCAGCTTCGCCCAGGGGGACTATGGCTACACCTTC. Translated: CASSFAQGDYGYTF.

This chain uses TRBV6-5 with TRBJ2-3; D is perhaps TRBD1 (6 bases). The germline V gene encodes CDR1 MNHEY and CDR2 SVGAGI. Between the trimmed V and J ends, which lost 2 bases and 2 bases, there was a span of 14 bases. CDR3 length equals 16 residues. CDR3 in amino acids: CASSYTQGVPTDTQYF. The CDR3 DNA reads TGTGCCAGCAGTTACACACAGGGCGTCCCCACAGATACGCAGTATTTT.

The chain links TRBV6-1 to TRBJ1-5; D remains ambiguous. Trimming stripped 0 bases from V and 0 bases from J, with 9 bases between. The CDR3 sequence is 16 residues long. Germline assignment: CDR1 MNHNS and CDR2 SASEGT. For the CDR3, the DNA is TGTGCCAGCAGTGAAGCGCACGGGTATAGCAATCAGCCCCAGCATTTT. It codes for CASSEAHGYSNQPQHF.

This clone has just one count. This chain links TRBV5-5 with TRBJ1-6, with no clear D. V gave up 2 bases and J gave up 11 bases, with 11 bases separating them. CDR1 is SGHKS and CDR2 is YYEKEE in the germline V gene (reference sequence). This CDR3 has 13 amino acids. Written as DNA, the CDR3 is TGTGCCAGCAGCTTTGCGGGGTTAGCACCCCTCCACTTT. The encoded protein is CASSFAGLAPLHF.

This clone came up once. The chain uses TRBV6-1 and TRBJ1-5; D may be TRBD1 (6 bases). Germline V gene data show CDR1 as MNHNS and CDR2 as SASEGT. V was shortened by 3 bases and J by 4 bases, with 10 bases between the two germline ends. This CDR3 region has 14 residues. CDR3 sequence (DNA): TGTGCCAGCAGTGAGACAGGATTTAATCAGCCCCAGCATTTT. This sequence encodes CASSETGFNQPQHF.

This chain joins TRBV7-3 and TRBJ1-4; D is perhaps TRBD1 (5 bases). Per germline, CDR1 SGHTA and CDR2 FQGTGA. Trimming stripped 1 base from V and 10 bases from J, with 13 bases between. CDR3 length equals 14 residues. DNA of the CDR3: TGTGCCAGCAGCTTAATGCCAGGGCAGGGAAAACTGTTTTTT. It specifies CASSLMPGQGKLFF.

The genes are TRBV5-5 and TRBJ2-5; 9 bases fit TRBD1. Germline-derived CDR1 and CDR2 are SGHKS and YYEKEE (reference sequence). V gave up 4 bases and J gave up 1 base; unmatched junction bases: 8. CDR3 length equals 16 residues. The CDR3 nucleotides read TGTGCCAGCAGCCACCTCCGGGACAGGGCCCAAGAGACCCAGTACTTC. Protein product: CASSHLRDRAQETQYF.

The rearrangement joins TRBV7-9 to TRBJ2-2, with D possibly matching TRBD1 (5 bases). This CDR3 is built from 17 residues. Germline CDR1 and CDR2: SEHNR and FQNEAQ (reference sequence). V lost 2 bases and J 7 bases, leaving 20 bases between the germline ends. CDR3 in DNA: TGTGCCAGCAGCTTATCTCTCCGGACAAGGGGTTTCGGGGAGCTGTTTTTT. Translating it yields CASSLSLRTRGFGELFF.